The entry that follows covers one T cell receptor (beta chain) sequence. Its target is not known. Clones were sequenced by immunoSEQ multiplex PCR, and TCRdb holds only the in-frame ones, with some missing. The table lists 66,000 or so clones, 70% to 75% of them singletons. The sample is drawn from a study of vaccination effects on CD4 cells after COVID-19. Study in general: Cultures of around 2.2 million PBMC per well contained about 11 IU/ml IL-2 plus 10 ug/ml peptides.

The CDR3 contains 15 residues. In germline, CDR1 is MNHNS, CDR2 SASEGT. Scientists isolated CD4+ T cells after an approximately 10-day culture period ended. Two-dose vaccination with either BNT162b2 or mRNA-1273 was given to the participants. Material: CD4+ T cells from PBMCs cultured without peptide, obtained after COVID-19 vaccination. This sequence joins TRBV6-1 and TRBJ2-7; D uncertain. The receptor comes from a human donor who received a COVID-19 vaccine. The CDR3 nucleotides are TGTGCCAGCAGTGAAAGCCTGATGGGTTCCTACGAGCAGTACGTT. This gives the protein CASSESLMGSYEQYV.